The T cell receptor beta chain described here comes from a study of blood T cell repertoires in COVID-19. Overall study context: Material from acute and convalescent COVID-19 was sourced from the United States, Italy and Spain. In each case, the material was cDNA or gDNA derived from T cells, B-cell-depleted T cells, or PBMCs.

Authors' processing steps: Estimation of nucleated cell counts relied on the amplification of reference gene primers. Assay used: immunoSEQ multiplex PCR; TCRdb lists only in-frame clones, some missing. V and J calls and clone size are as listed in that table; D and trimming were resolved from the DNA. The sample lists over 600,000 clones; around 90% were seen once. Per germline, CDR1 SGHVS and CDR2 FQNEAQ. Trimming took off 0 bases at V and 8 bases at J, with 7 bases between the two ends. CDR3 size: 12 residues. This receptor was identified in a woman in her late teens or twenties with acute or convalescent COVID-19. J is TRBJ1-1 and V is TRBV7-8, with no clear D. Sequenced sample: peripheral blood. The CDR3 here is CASSLAGLEAFF. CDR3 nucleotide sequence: TGTGCCAGCAGCTTAGCCGGACTGGAAGCTTTCTTT.